Sequencing of this T cell receptor beta chain was carried out in a study of Graves' ophthalmopathy and Graves' hyperthyroidism. This clonotype has ten or more counts. Amplification of the TCR beta CDR3 regions used RNA transcripts (as template). RT-PCR with HTBI primers came first, then second-round multiplex PCR. TCRdb reprocessed the multiplex PCR reads via MiXCR and lists one record per CDR3 protein. The repertoire holds about 340,000 distinct CDR3 sequences, roughly a sixth seen once, with roughly an eighth in the top ten. In germline, CDR1 is DFQATT, CDR2 SNEGSKA (reference sequence). The CDR3 consists of 15 residues. Trimming took 3 bases from V and 5 from J, leaving 19 bases between them.

The sequenced material came from peripheral blood. This chain joins TRBV20-1 and TRBJ1-2; D might be TRBD1 (5 bases). The clonotype originates from an adult man with Graves' ophthalmopathy. CDR3 in amino acids: CSASHPGTLEYGYTF. CDR3 in DNA: TGCAGTGCTAGCCATCCCGGGACGCTAGAGTATGGCTACACCTTC.